These 3 T cell receptor beta chains share one sample of origin, sequenced in a study of identifying expanded T cells in peripheral blood (dated by TCRdb to between 2018 and 2021). The library was obtained by the immunoSEQ multiplex PCR assay. TCRdb mirrors the immuneACCESS table, restricted to in-frame sequences. Some clones are absent from its copies; in checked studies, under half trace to an unresolved V gene, and the reason for the others is unknown. Present in this sample are about 58,000 clones, around 86% of which were seen just once. Approximately 15% of the sample goes to the ten largest clones. The sequenced sample consisted of blood. The source is a person aged 18 to 70 in good health.

CDR3 sequence reads: CASSLHPSNTEAFF. The DNA of the CDR3 is TGTGCCAGCAGCTTACACCCGTCGAACACTGAAGCTTTCTTT. The chain carries TRBV11-3 and TRBJ1-1; D unresolved. Trimming removed 2 bases from V and 1 base from J, with 8 bases in between. The CDR3 sequence is 14 residues long. Looked up from germline, CDR1 is SGHNT and CDR2 is YENEEA.

V gene TRBV5-4 combines with J gene TRBJ1-5; TRBD1 aligns across 9 bases. Germline V CDR1 and CDR2: SGHNT, YYREEE (reference sequence). V was clipped by 2 bases and J by 5 bases; unmatched bases: 5. CDR3 length: 15 residues. The CDR3 here is CASSFGGQGDQPQHF. For the CDR3, the DNA is TGTGCCAGCAGCTTTGGGGGACAGGGAGATCAGCCCCAGCATTTT.

CDR3 residues: CASSYRGTSVGGELFF. Written as DNA, the CDR3 is TGTGCCAGCAGCTACCGCGGGACTAGCGTGGGGGGGGAGCTGTTTTTT. This chain links TRBV11-2 with TRBJ2-2; 10 bases line up with TRBD2. Germline CDR1 is SGHAT and CDR2 is FQNNGV. J was trimmed by 8 bases and V by 4 bases; bases with no gene match: 10. CDR3 length: 16 amino acids.